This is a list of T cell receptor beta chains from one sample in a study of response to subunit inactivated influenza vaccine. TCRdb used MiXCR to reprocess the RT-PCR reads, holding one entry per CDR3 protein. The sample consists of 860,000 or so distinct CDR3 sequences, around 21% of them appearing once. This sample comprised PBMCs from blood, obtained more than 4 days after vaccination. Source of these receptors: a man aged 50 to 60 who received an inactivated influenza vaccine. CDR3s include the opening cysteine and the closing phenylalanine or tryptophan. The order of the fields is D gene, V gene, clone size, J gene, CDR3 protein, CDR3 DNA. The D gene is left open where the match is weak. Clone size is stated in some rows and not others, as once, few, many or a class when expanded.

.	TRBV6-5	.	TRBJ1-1	CASSYSSRGGSTEAFF	TGTGCCAGCAGTTACTCGAGCAGGGGTGGATCCACTGAAGCTTTCTTT
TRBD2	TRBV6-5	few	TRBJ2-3	CASSYSPPGRATDTQYF	TGTGCCAGCAGTTACTCACCACCGGGGAGGGCTACAGATACGCAGTATTTT
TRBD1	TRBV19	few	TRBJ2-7	CASRAGTGLSYEQYF	TGTGCCAGTAGGGCCGGGACAGGCCTTTCCTACGAGCAGTACTTC
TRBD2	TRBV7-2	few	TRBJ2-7	CASSPPTGGGKYEQYF	TGTGCCAGCAGCCCACCGACGGGGGGGGGCAAATACGAGCAGTACTTC
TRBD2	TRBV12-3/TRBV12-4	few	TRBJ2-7	CASSSGGRDEQYF	TGTGCCAGCAGTTCGGGGGGAAGGGACGAGCAGTACTTC
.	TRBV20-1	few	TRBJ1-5	CSARRGTHQPQHF	TGCAGTGCTAGACGAGGGACCCATCAGCCCCAGCATTTT
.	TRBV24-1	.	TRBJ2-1	CATSDFLGNEQFF	TGTGCCACCAGTGATTTTTTGGGCAATGAGCAGTTCTTC
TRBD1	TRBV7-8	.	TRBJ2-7	CASSLHRDRVSYEQYF	TGTGCCAGCAGCCTCCACCGGGACAGAGTTTCCTACGAGCAGTACTTC
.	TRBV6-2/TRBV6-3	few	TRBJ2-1	CASSYLDNNEQFF	TGTGCCAGCAGTTACTTGGATAACAATGAGCAGTTCTTC
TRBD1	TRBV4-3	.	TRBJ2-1	CASSHPTTGGNEQFF	TGCGCCAGCAGCCACCCTACAACAGGGGGCAATGAGCAGTTCTTC